Shown below are 29 T cell receptor beta chains from a single sample sequenced in a study of blood T cell repertoires in COVID-19 (dated by TCRdb to the early 2020s). Library method: the immunoSEQ multiplex PCR assay. As stored in TCRdb, this immuneACCESS dataset retains in-frame rearrangements with V and J assigned. A fraction of the clones does not appear; measured against another copy, unresolved V genes explain less than half of the discrepancy, and the remainder lacks a known reason. This sample comprises fewer than 250,000 clones, about 80% of them detected only once. The ten largest clones take up under 2% of the sample. Sequenced: peripheral blood. These receptors all stem from a woman of 80 years or more with acute or convalescent COVID-19.

The chain has TRBV9 and TRBJ2-1; perhaps TRBD2 as D (6 bases). Between the trimmed V and J ends, which lost 3 bases and 2 bases, there was a span of 12 bases. The CDR3 spans 15 residues. Germline CDR1 and CDR2: SGDLS and YYNGEE. The CDR3 spells CASSASGLAYNEQFF. CDR3 nucleotide sequence: TGTGCCAGCAGCGCATCGGGACTGGCCTACAATGAGCAGTTCTTC.

In the case of this clone: The sample holds other DNA sequences that translate to the same CDR3. This chain uses TRBV7-2 with TRBJ1-6; 11 bases fit TRBD1. Germline V CDR1 and CDR2: SGHTA, FQGNSA. V lost 1 base and J lost 10; bases outside the gene matches: 3. The CDR3 length is 15 residues. The DNA of the CDR3 is TGTGCCAGCAGCTTAGTGGGGACAGGGGGGTCACCCCTCCACTTT. Amino acids: CASSLVGTGGSPLHF.

This clone has just one count. The DNA of the CDR3 is TGCGCCAGCAGCCAAGACGTTGCGGGAGGGCCGCCTTCCGAGCAGTACTTC. Amino acids: CASSQDVAGGPPSEQYF. V usage is TRBV4-3 and J usage is TRBJ2-7; 9 bases are a match to TRBD2. The V gene's germline CDR1 is LGHNA and CDR2 YSLEER. The CDR3 has 17 residues. V lost 0 bases, J lost 6 bases, and 12 bases stayed unmatched.

This sequence joins TRBV14 and TRBJ1-2; possible D gene TRBD1, 6 bases. CDR1 and CDR2 (germline): SGHDN, FVKESK. This CDR3 has 15 amino acids. V was cut by 4 bases and J by 3 bases, with 15 bases left in between. The CDR3 spells CASSRRGGWDYGYTF. Here the CDR3 DNA reads TGTGCCAGCAGCCGAAGGGGGGGCTGGGACTATGGCTACACCTTC.

This clone has just a few counts. CDR3 in DNA: TGTGCCTGGCTCCGGGACAGGGAGATGTACGAGCAGTACTTC. This codes for CAWLRDREMYEQYF. V is TRBV30 and J is TRBJ2-7, with 9 bases identical to TRBD1. Germline values: CDR1 GTSNPN, CDR2 SVGIG (reference sequence). The CDR3 is made up of 14 amino acids. With V trimmed by 5 bases and J by 4 bases, 9 bases remained unmatched.

This chain uses TRBV18 with TRBJ2-7; 7 bases agree with TRBD1. The CDR3 runs to 15 residues. Losses at the gene ends were 3 bases for V and 0 bases for J; bases not matched to a gene: 5. CDR1 is KGHSH and CDR2 is LQKENI in the germline V gene. The CDR3 coding sequence is TGTGCCAGCTCACCGGACAGGCTTAGCTCCTACGAGCAGTACTTC. Amino acids: CASSPDRLSSYEQYF.

V is TRBV5-1 and J is TRBJ2-7, with D maybe TRBD2 (6 bases). The CDR3 has 14 residues. V was shortened by 2 bases and J by 0 bases, with 9 bases between the two germline ends. CDR1 and CDR2 (germline): SGHRS, YFSETQ. In DNA form, the CDR3 reads TGCGCCAGCAGCTTCCAGACTAGCTCCTACGAGCAGTACTTC. Residues: CASSFQTSSYEQYF.

This rearrangement joins TRBV4-1 to TRBJ2-3; 13 nucleotides agree with TRBD2. Germline CDR1 is MGHRA and CDR2 is YSYEKL. This CDR3 has 18 residues. With 0 bases clipped from V and 4 bases from J, the junction kept 7 bases outside the gene matches. The CDR3 sequence is CASSQEELAGGSADTQYF. DNA for the CDR3: TGCGCCAGCAGCCAAGAGGAACTAGCGGGGGGGTCCGCAGATACGCAGTATTTT.

This chain connects TRBV5-6 to TRBJ2-7, with no clear D. Per germline, CDR1 SGHDT and CDR2 YYEEEE. With 0 bases removed from V and 5 bases from J, the gap between germline ends came to 6 bases. There are 12 residues in the CDR3. The CDR3 sequence: CASSLASHEQYF. The CDR3 nucleotides are TGTGCCAGCAGCTTGGCTTCCCACGAGCAGTACTTC.

The chain has TRBV2 and TRBJ1-3; D is unresolved. Germline values: CDR1 SNHLY, CDR2 FYNNEI. Trimming stripped 4 bases from V and 0 bases from J, with 7 bases between. This CDR3 has 14 amino acids. CDR3 coding DNA: TGTGCCAGCAGTGGTCACTTCTCTGGAAACACCATATATTTT. This gives the protein CASSGHFSGNTIYF.

The chain joins TRBV28 to TRBJ1-5; D gene ambiguous. CDR3 length equals 15 residues. The V gene's germline CDR1 is MDHEN and CDR2 SYDVKM. V was shortened by 7 bases and J by 7 bases, with 20 bases between the two germline ends. The CDR3 sequence is CASTQPSGRTQPQHF. The CDR3 DNA reads TGTGCCAGCACCCAACCGTCGGGGAGGACCCAGCCCCAGCATTTT.

This clone was seen more than once but under ten times. The chain has TRBV6-5 and TRBJ1-6; D might be TRBD1 (5 bases). CDR3 length: 14 amino acids. Germline V gives CDR1 MNHEY, CDR2 SVGAGI. V lost 7 bases, J lost 7 bases, and 14 bases lay in between. CDR3 nucleotides: TGTGCCAGCAAAATAGAAGACAGCAATTCACCCCTCCACTTT. The encoded protein is CASKIEDSNSPLHF.

The chain has TRBV7-2 and TRBJ2-3, with 10 nucleotides matching TRBD2. The junction had 12 bases not matched to a gene; V was cut back by 5 bases and J by 4 bases. CDR1 SGHTA and CDR2 FQGNSA come from the germline V gene. The CDR3 totals 17 residues. This chain's CDR3 is CASSHRGLADRSDTQYF. The CDR3 DNA follows: TGTGCCAGCAGCCACCGAGGACTAGCGGACAGGTCAGATACGCAGTATTTT.

On this clone itself: Since a much larger clone is just one base distant, this may be a read error. Other DNA variants within this sample encode the same CDR3. This chain links TRBV15 with TRBJ2-7; 11 bases map to TRBD1. This CDR3 spans 13 amino acids. The junction had 0 bases not matched to a gene; V was cut back by 6 bases and J by 2 bases. In germline, CDR1 is LNHNV, CDR2 YYDKDF (reference sequence). CDR3 sequence: CATRGQGAYEQYF. The CDR3 nucleotides read TGTGCCACCAGGGGACAGGGGGCCTACGAGCAGTACTTC.

CDR3 nucleotide sequence: TGTGCCAGCAGGCCTCCGGGACAGGGAATCGTTATTCAGTACTTC. Its protein product is CASRPPGQGIVIQYF. This chain links TRBV6-6 with TRBJ2-4; 9 nucleotides match TRBD1. V gave up 6 bases and J gave up 10 bases; unmatched junction bases: 13. CDR3 length: 15 amino acids. CDR1 is MNHNY, CDR2 SVGAGI, per germline (reference sequence).

This chain joins TRBV19 and TRBJ2-5; 15 bases align to TRBD2. The germline V gene encodes CDR1 LNHDA and CDR2 SQIVND (reference sequence). CDR3 length: 15 residues. V trimming: 3 bases; J trimming: 5 bases; junction bases outside the gene matches: 1. CDR3 bases: TGTGCCAGTAGTATTGGGACTAGCGGGAGGGAGACCCAGTACTTC. Translation gives CASSIGTSGRETQYF. Complete variable domain (other parts from reference TRBV19 and TRBJ2-5): DGGITQSPKYLFRKEGQNVTLSCEQNLNHDAMYWYRQDPGQGLRLIYYSQIVNDFQKGDIAEGYSVSREKKESFPLTVTSAQKNPTAFYLCASSIGTSGRETQYFGPGTRLLVL.

The chain uses TRBV28 and TRBJ1-6; 7 bases agree with TRBD1. CDR3 length equals 15 residues. Germline V CDR1 and CDR2: MDHEN, SYDVKM. The junction had 5 bases not matched to a gene; V was cut back by 2 bases and J by 7 bases. The DNA of the CDR3 is TGTGCCAGCAGTTTAAGCCGACAGGGCAATTCACCCCTCCACTTT. The encoded protein is CASSLSRQGNSPLHF.

This clone showed up just once. J is TRBJ1-2 and V is TRBV7-2; 7 nucleotides agree with TRBD1. This CDR3 region has 14 residues. The J segment lost 8 bases and the V segment lost 5 bases, leaving 11 bases of the junction unmatched. The germline V gene has CDR1 SGHTA and CDR2 FQGNSA. The CDR3, as DNA: TGTGCCAGCAGCGCCCTTAAGACAGGGAGAGGCTACACCTTC. This encodes CASSALKTGRGYTF.

The chain combines TRBV6-5 with TRBJ1-1; 7 positions agree with TRBD1. The V and J ends lost 6 bases and 1 base, in that order; junction bases with no gene match: 5. CDR3 size: 14 residues. The germline V gene has CDR1 MNHEY and CDR2 SVGAGI. CDR3 bases: TGTGCCAGCAGGGACGGGACAGCGAACACTGAAGCTTTCTTT. This encodes CASRDGTANTEAFF.

The DNA of the CDR3 is TGTGCCAGCAGTTCCCCGGCGGGAGGGCCTAATACGCAGTATTTT. Amino acids: CASSSPAGGPNTQYF. This chain joins TRBV28 and TRBJ2-3, with 9 bases aligning to TRBD2. This CDR3 region has 15 residues. The V gene's germline CDR1 is MDHEN and CDR2 SYDVKM. Trimming at V came to 4 bases and at J to 7 bases, leaving 9 bases not matched to a gene.

This clone showed up just a few times. This chain links TRBV2 with TRBJ2-6; tentative D call: TRBD2 (5 bases). Germline V gene sequence: CDR1 SNHLY, CDR2 FYNNEI. With 5 bases removed from V and 0 bases from J, the gap between germline ends came to 17 bases. The CDR3 extends over 18 amino acids. The CDR3 is CASSPRRGRFSGANVLTF. The CDR3 coding sequence is TGTGCCAGCAGTCCCCGACGGGGTAGGTTCTCTGGGGCCAACGTCCTGACTTTC.

This rearrangement joins TRBV12-3 or TRBV12-4 to TRBJ1-3, with 7 bases aligning to TRBD1. The CDR3 is 13 residues long. The J segment lost 4 bases and the V segment lost 8 bases, leaving 5 bases of the junction unmatched. The CDR3 loop reads CASQGGLGNTIYF. As DNA, the CDR3 is TGTGCCAGCCAGGGGGGTTTGGGAAACACCATATATTTT.

V gene TRBV2 combines with J gene TRBJ1-2, with a tentative D call TRBD1 (5 bases). This CDR3 has 14 amino acids. Germline V gives CDR1 SNHLY, CDR2 FYNNEI. V was trimmed by 5 bases and J by 4 bases, leaving 14 bases between them. The CDR3 bases are TGTGCCAGCAGTCCGGACAATCTGGGCTATGGCTACACCTTC. Translated: CASSPDNLGYGYTF.

This chain connects TRBV6-5 to TRBJ1-2; TRBD1 agrees at 8 bases. V trimming: 0 bases; J trimming: 3 bases; junction bases outside the gene matches: 3. This CDR3 has 15 residues. The germline V gene has CDR1 MNHEY and CDR2 SVGAGI. CDR3 region: CASSYSDRADYGYTF. The CDR3 DNA reads TGTGCCAGCAGTTACTCGGACAGGGCGGACTATGGCTACACCTTC.

The genes are TRBV29-1 and TRBJ2-5, with 11 bases identical to TRBD2. Trimming took 3 bases from V and 9 from J; bases not matched to a gene: 15. Germline V gives CDR1 SQVTM, CDR2 ANQGSEA. CDR3 length: 16 amino acids. The DNA for the CDR3 is TGCAGCGTTGAGGGAATAGCGGGGGGGCGTCAAGGGGCCCAGTACTTC. Translation gives CSVEGIAGGRQGAQYF.

The gene calls are TRBV18 and TRBJ2-1; 13 positions agree with TRBD2. Looked up from germline, CDR1 is KGHSH and CDR2 is LQKENI. Trimming removed 3 bases from V and 7 bases from J; junction bases left unmatched: 9. The CDR3 is made up of 17 amino acids. CDR3 coding DNA: TGTGCCAGCTCACCCAGGACTAGCGGGGGCTCAGGGAATGAGCAGTTCTTC. Its protein product is CASSPRTSGGSGNEQFF. Based on the CDR3 plus reference TRBV18 and TRBJ2-1, the full variable domain is NAGVMQNPRHLVRRRGQEARLRCSPMKGHSHVYWYRQLPEEGLKFMVYLQKENIIDESGMPKERFSAEFPKEGPSILRIQQVVRGDSAAYFCASSPRTSGGSGNEQFFGPGTRLTVL.

The rearrangement links TRBV7-2 to TRBJ2-7; TRBD2 agrees at 14 bases. The junction had 9 bases not matched to a gene; V was cut back by 5 bases and J by 3 bases. Germline CDR1 reads SGHTA; CDR2 reads FQGNSA. This CDR3 contains 17 residues. The CDR3, as DNA: TGTGCCAGCAGCGGCGGGACTAGCGGGAGAGGACACTACGAGCAGTACTTC. Its protein is CASSGGTSGRGHYEQYF. Using reference TRBV7-2 and TRBJ2-7 for the parts outside the CDR3, the full variable domain is GAGVSQSPSNKVTEKGKDVELRCDPISGHTALYWYRQSLGQGLEFLIYFQGNSAPDKSGLPSDRFSAERTGGSVSTLTIQRTQQEDSAVYLCASSGGTSGRGHYEQYFGPGTRLTVT.

The gene calls are TRBV3-1 (or the pseudogene TRBV3-2) and TRBJ1-3, with D maybe TRBD1 (6 bases). The V end lost 6 bases, the J end lost 0 bases, and 12 bases lay between the germline ends. CDR1 is LGHDT and CDR2 is YNNKEL in the germline V gene (reference sequence). CDR3 length: 15 residues. CDR3 sequence reads: CASSPGVLSGNTIYF. In nucleotides, the CDR3 is TGTGCCAGCAGTCCAGGGGTCCTCTCTGGAAACACCATATATTTT.

This chain uses TRBV6-5 with TRBJ2-7; the D gene is possibly TRBD1 (5 bases). The CDR3 length is 15 residues. V was trimmed by 3 bases and J by 2 bases, leaving 14 bases between them. The germline CDR1 and CDR2 sequences are MNHEY and SVGAGI. DNA of the CDR3: TGTGCCAGCAGTTATGGTAGGGGTACTACCTACGAGCAGTACTTC. Translated: CASSYGRGTTYEQYF.